This T cell receptor (beta chain) was sequenced during a study of T cells in Graves' hyperthyroidism and ophthalmopathy. General study findings and limits: Before onset, ophthalmopathy was predicted by the model a median 6.5 months earlier. Expanded thyroid clonotypes (above 0.001) were mostly also found in blood.

The CDR3 has 13 residues. CDR1 and CDR2 from the germline V gene are LNHDA and SQIVND (reference sequence). V shed 10 bases, J shed 1 base, and the junction held 2 bases outside the gene matches. Concerning this clonotype itself: The target antigen is unknown.

RNA transcripts provided the source from which TCR beta CDR3 regions were amplified. TCR CDR3 regions were first amplified by RT-PCR with HTBI primers. TCRdb ran MiXCR on the multiplex PCR reads and lists one entry per CDR3 protein. The table lists a few hundred thousand distinct CDR3 sequences, 15% to 20% of them singletons. Each person with ophthalmopathy scored at least 3 on the Clinical Activity Score, reached NOSPECS grade 4 or higher, and had been ill under 3 months. Exclusion criteria comprised uncontrolled infection, other autoimmune disease, pregnancy or lactation. The chain joins TRBV19 to TRBJ2-2, with 8 bases identical to TRBD1. The sequence was collected from a woman aged 60-70 years with Graves' ophthalmopathy. The specimen sequenced was blood. The chain's CDR3 is CAIGTGNTGELFF. CDR3 bases: TGTGCCATCGGGACAGGGAACACCGGGGAGCTGTTTTTT.